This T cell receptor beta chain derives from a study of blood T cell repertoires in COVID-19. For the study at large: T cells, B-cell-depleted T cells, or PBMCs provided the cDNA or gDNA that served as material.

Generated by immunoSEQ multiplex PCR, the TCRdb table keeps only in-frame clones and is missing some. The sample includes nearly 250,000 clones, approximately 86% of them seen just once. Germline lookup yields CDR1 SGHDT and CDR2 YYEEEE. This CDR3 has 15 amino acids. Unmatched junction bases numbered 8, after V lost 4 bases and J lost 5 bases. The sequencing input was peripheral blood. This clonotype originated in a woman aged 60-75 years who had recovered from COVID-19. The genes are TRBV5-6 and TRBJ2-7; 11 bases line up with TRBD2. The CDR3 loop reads CASSARLAGTHEQYF. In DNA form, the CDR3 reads TGTGCCAGCAGCGCCCGACTAGCGGGGACCCACGAGCAGTACTTC.